A selection of T cell receptor beta chains follows, all from one sample in a study of T cell responses to AZD1222 COVID-19 vaccine. Profiling relied on immunoSEQ multiplex PCR, and the TCRdb table lists in-frame clones only, not all of them. This repertoire shows 90,000 to 150,000 clones, around 89% found once; its top ten account for roughly 4%. This sample comprised peripheral blood, obtained on day 0 of AZD1222 vaccination. The origin of the receptors is an adult in good health. Both conserved end residues are part of each CDR3. Fields, in order: D gene, clone size, J gene, V gene, CDR3 DNA, CDR3 protein. A D gene is named only where the DNA matches it firmly. A row's size may be missing; if present it is once, few, many or a size class.

NA,NA,TRBJ1-2,TRBV7-3,TGTGCCAGCAGCTTAACCAACTCCGGTGGCTACACCTTC,CASSLTNSGGYTF
TRBD2,NA,TRBJ2-3,TRBV11-2,TGTGCCAGCAGCTTCAATAGCGGGGGGAGTACAGATACGCAGTATTTT,CASSFNSGGSTDTQYF
NA,NA,TRBJ1-6,TRBV18,TGTGCCAGCTCATACAGCTCTGAAAATTCACCCCTCCACTTT,CASSYSSENSPLHF
NA,once,TRBJ1-1,TRBV18,TGTGCCAGCCCCGTACCCAGGGGCCTTTACACTGAAGCTTTCTTT,CASPVPRGLYTEAFF
NA,NA,TRBJ1-2,TRBV12-3/TRBV12-4,TGTGCCAGCAGTCCAGGGGAGTATGGCTACACCTTC,CASSPGEYGYTF
NA,NA,TRBJ1-5,TRBV7-9,TGTGCCAGCAGCTCCTCGCCCCCCGGAGGGAATCAGCCCCAGCATTTT,CASSSSPPGGNQPQHF
NA,NA,TRBJ1-6,TRBV29-1,TGCAGCGCAGGGGACGGATATAATTCACCCCTCCACTTT,CSAGDGYNSPLHF
TRBD1,NA,TRBJ1-1,TRBV6-5,TGTGCCAGCAGTTATGAAGACAGGGGAGAAGCTTTCTTT,CASSYEDRGEAFF
TRBD1,NA,TRBJ1-1,TRBV5-1,TGCGCCAGCAACACCTATCCTCTCTCGGGACAGGGGGCAATCGTTAGCTTGTATTATGAAGCTTTCTTT,CASNTYPLSGQGAIVSLYYEAFF
NA,NA,TRBJ1-3,TRBV6-5,TGTGCCAGCAGTTACGACCTCTCTGGAAACACCATATATTTT,CASSYDLSGNTIYF
NA,once,TRBJ2-5,TRBV5-1,TGCGCCAGCAGCTTGGGGGGCGGCCAAGAGACCCAGTACTTC,CASSLGGGQETQYF
TRBD1,few,TRBJ1-6,TRBV25-1,TGTGCCAGCGGGGACAGGCGGAATTCACCCCTCCACTTT,CASGDRRNSPLHF
NA,NA,TRBJ1-5,TRBV7-8,TGTGCCAGCAGCTTAGCCGGCGCAGGCAATCAGCCCCAGCATTTT,CASSLAGAGNQPQHF
NA,NA,TRBJ1-4,TRBV7-2,TGTGCCAGCAGCCCAGGCGGGGCTAATGAAAAACTGTTTTTT,CASSPGGANEKLFF
TRBD1,few,TRBJ1-1,TRBV9,TGTGCCAGCAGCGTAACCCTGGACAGGGTCACTGAAGCTTTCTTT,CASSVTLDRVTEAFF
NA,NA,TRBJ1-5,TRBV12-3/TRBV12-4,TGTGCCAGCAGCCCGGGTATCGATCAGCCCCAGCATTTT,CASSPGIDQPQHF
NA,NA,TRBJ1-5,TRBV7-8,TGTGCCAGCAGCATCGACTCAACCAATCAGCCCCAGCATTTT,CASSIDSTNQPQHF
TRBD1,NA,TRBJ1-1,TRBV7-9,TGTGCCAGCAGCTTAGTAACAGGGGAGGGCACTGAAGCTTTCTTT,CASSLVTGEGTEAFF
TRBD2,NA,TRBJ2-1,TRBV5-4,TGTGCCAGCAGCCCTTTAGCGGGGGGAACCTACAATGAGCAGTTCTTC,CASSPLAGGTYNEQFF
TRBD1,NA,TRBJ1-2,TRBV29-1,TGCAGCGTCACCCAGGGGGCAGGCGGCTACACCTTC,CSVTQGAGGYTF
NA,NA,TRBJ1-1,TRBV6-5,TGTGCCAGCAGCGATGACAAGGGACAAGAAGCTTTCTTT,CASSDDKGQEAFF
NA,NA,TRBJ1-2,TRBV18,TGTGCCAGCTCACCAGGGATAGTGCTTGGCTACACCTTC,CASSPGIVLGYTF
TRBD1,NA,TRBJ1-2,TRBV3-1/TRBV3-2,TGTGCCAGCAGCCCCTACTTGACAGGGACTAACTATGGCTACACCTTC,CASSPYLTGTNYGYTF